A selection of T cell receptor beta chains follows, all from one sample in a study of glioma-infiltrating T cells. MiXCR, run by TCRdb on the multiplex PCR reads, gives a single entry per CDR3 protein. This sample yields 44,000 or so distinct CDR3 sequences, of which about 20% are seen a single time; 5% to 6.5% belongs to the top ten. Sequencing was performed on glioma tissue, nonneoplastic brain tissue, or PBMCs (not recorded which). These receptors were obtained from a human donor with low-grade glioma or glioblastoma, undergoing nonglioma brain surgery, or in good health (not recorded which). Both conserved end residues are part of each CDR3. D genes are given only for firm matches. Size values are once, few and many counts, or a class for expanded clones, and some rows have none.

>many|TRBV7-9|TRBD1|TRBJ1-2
TGTGCCAGCAGCGAACAGGGGCGTCCCTCTGGCTACACCTTC
CASSEQGRPSGYTF
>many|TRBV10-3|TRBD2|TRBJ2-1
TGTGCCATCAGTGAGTCGGGACTAGCGGGGTTTGGGGAGCAGTTCTTC
CAISESGLAGFGEQFF
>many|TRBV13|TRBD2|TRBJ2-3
TGTGCCAGCAGCTTAGCAGAGCGGGGGGCACAAGATACGCAGTATTTT
CASSLAERGAQDTQYF
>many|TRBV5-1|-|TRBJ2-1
TGCGCCAGCAGACCTCAAGAGGGAACCTACAATGAGCAGTTCTTC
CASRPQEGTYNEQFF
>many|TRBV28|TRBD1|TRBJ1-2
TGTGCCAGCAGTTTATTAAGGACAGGCTCTAACTATGGCTACACCTTC
CASSLLRTGSNYGYTF
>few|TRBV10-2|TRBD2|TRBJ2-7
TGCGCCAGCAGCCCAGGGACTAGCGGGGCCTACGAGCAGTACTTC
CASSPGTSGAYEQYF
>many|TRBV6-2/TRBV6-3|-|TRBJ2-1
TGTGCCAGCAGTTACTCTAGGTCGCGAGTCTCCGGGTCCTACAATGAGCAGTTCTTC
CASSYSRSRVSGSYNEQFF
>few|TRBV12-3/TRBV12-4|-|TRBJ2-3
TGTGCCAGCAGTTTGAGGGGCACCCCAGATACGCAGTATTTT
CASSLRGTPDTQYF
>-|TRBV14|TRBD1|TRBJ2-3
TGTGCCAGCAGCCTAGAGGACAGGTACAATGAGCAGTATTTT
CASSLEDRYNEQYF
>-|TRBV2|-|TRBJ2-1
TGTGCCAGCAGCCCCGGCAACCTTTACTACAATGAGCAGTTCTTC
CASSPGNLYYNEQFF
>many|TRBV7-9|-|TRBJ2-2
TGTGCCAGCAGCTTAGTTCGACAGCGGTACACCGGGGAGCTGTTTTTT
CASSLVRQRYTGELFF
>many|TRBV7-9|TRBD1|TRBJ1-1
TGTGCCAGCAGCTTAACAGGGGACGCTTTCTTT
CASSLTGDAFF
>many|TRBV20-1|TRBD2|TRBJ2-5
TGCAGTGCTAGCGTTCGCGGGGGGGCGTCGGAGACCCAGTACTTC
CSASVRGGASETQYF
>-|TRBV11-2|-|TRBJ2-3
TGTGCCAGCAGTTTCAGGTTCAGACCTAGCACAGATACGCAGTATTTT
CASSFRFRPSTDTQYF
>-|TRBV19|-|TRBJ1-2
TGTGCCAGTAGTGTCGGGACGGTCGTAGATGGCTACACCTTC
CASSVGTVVDGYTF
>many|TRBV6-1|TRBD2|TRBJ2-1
TGTGCCAGCAGTAGGACTAGCGGGGGGGGAAGCTCCTACAATGAGCAGTTCTTC
CASSRTSGGGSSYNEQFF
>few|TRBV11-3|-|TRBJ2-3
TGTGCCAGCAGCTTAGAGGGGAGGGATACGCAGTATTTT
CASSLEGRDTQYF
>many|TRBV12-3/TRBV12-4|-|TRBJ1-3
TGTGCCAGCAGTTTCAGTACTGGAAACACCATATATTTT
CASSFSTGNTIYF
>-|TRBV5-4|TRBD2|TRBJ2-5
TGTGCCAGCAGGGATGACGCTAGCGGGGGGGCCGGGACCCAGTACTTC
CASRDDASGGAGTQYF
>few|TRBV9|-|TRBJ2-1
TGTGCCAGCAGCCCCACCTACCACAATGAGCAGTTCTTC
CASSPTYHNEQFF
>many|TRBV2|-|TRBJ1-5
TGTGCCAGCAGTGACAGCAATCAGCCCCAGCATTTT
CASSDSNQPQHF
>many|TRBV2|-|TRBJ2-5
TGTGCCAGCAAGTTCGATGGCCAAGAGACCCAGTACTTC
CASKFDGQETQYF
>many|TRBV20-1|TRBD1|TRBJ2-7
TGCAGTGTTCACACCGGACAGGGAAGGGTCGAGCAGTACTTC
CSVHTGQGRVEQYF
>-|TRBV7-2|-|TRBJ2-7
TGTGTTAGCAGCTTTACGGCCCAGAGCTCCTACGAGCAGTACTTC
CVSSFTAQSSYEQYF
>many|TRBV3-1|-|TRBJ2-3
TGTGCCAGCAGCCGGGGATTTGGCACAGATACGCAGTATTTT
CASSRGFGTDTQYF
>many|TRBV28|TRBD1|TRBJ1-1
TGTGCCAGCAGTCCCCCCCAGACAGGGAGGTCTTACACTGAAGCTTTCTTT
CASSPPQTGRSYTEAFF
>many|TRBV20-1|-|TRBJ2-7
TGCAGTGCCCCGGACTTCTCCTCCTCCTACGAGCAGTACTTC
CSAPDFSSSYEQYF
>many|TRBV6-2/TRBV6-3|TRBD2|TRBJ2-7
TGTGCCAGCAGTTCCCCGGGACTAGCGGGAGTCGAGCAGTACTTC
CASSSPGLAGVEQYF
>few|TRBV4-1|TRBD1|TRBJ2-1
TGCGCCAGCAGCCAAGAATGGACAGGGGGCGTTCTGAATGAGCAGTTCTTC
CASSQEWTGGVLNEQFF
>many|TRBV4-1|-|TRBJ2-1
TGCGCCAGCAGCCAAGTGGACCTCTTTAACTACAATGAGCAGTTCTTC
CASSQVDLFNYNEQFF
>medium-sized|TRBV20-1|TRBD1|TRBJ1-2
TGCAGTGCTAGAGGCCAGGGGGCTCGGGATAACTATGGCTACACCTTC
CSARGQGARDNYGYTF
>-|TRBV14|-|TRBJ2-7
TGTGCCAGCAGCCAAGATCTTAGCGCTGCAGGGGATTCCTACGAGCAGTACTTC
CASSQDLSAAGDSYEQYF
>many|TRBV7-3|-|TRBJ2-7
TGTGCCAGCAGCTTATTTAGCGGCCACTACGAGCAGTACTTC
CASSLFSGHYEQYF
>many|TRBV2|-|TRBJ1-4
TGTGCCAGCAGAAGCCGTGGGGCAGCTAATGAAAAACTGTTTTTT
CASRSRGAANEKLFF
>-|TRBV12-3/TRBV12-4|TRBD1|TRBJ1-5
TGTGCCAGCAGTGGACAGGGATCTCAGCCCCAGCATTTT
CASSGQGSQPQHF
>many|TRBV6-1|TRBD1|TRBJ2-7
TGTGCCAGCAGGGAGGACAGGGGGATAACTGAAATCTACGAGCAGTACTTC
CASREDRGITEIYEQYF
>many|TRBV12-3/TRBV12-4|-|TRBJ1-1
TGTGCCAGCAGTTTAGCGGGCGGAGGAGCTTTCTTT
CASSLAGGGAFF
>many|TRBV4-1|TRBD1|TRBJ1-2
TGCGCCAGCAGCCAAGATCGGGACAGCCACTATGGCTACACCTTC
CASSQDRDSHYGYTF
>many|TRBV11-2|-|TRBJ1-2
TGTGCCAGCAGTTCAACGGGCCTAGACTATGGCTACACCTTC
CASSSTGLDYGYTF
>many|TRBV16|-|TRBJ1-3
TGTGCCAGCAGCCAAGAGCCGGCGAGGGGAAACACCATATATTTT
CASSQEPARGNTIYF
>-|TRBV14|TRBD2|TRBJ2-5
TGTGCCAGCAGCCAAAAACTAGCGCTTGCCCCAGAGACCCAGTACTTC
CASSQKLALAPETQYF
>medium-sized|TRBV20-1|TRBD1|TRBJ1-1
TGCAGTGCTAGAGATCAAAGACAGGGAGCGGCTGAAGCTTTCTTT
CSARDQRQGAAEAFF
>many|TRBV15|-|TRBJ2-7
TGTGCCACCAGCAGCGCCGGAGTCGAGCAGTACTTC
CATSSAGVEQYF
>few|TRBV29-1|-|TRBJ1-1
TGCAGCGTTGGGTGGGGTCCTAACACTGAAGCTTTCTTT
CSVGWGPNTEAFF
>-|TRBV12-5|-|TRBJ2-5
TGTGCTAGTGGTTTGGTAGGAGGACAGCAAGAGACCCAGTACTTC
CASGLVGGQQETQYF
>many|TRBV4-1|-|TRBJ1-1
TGCGCCAGCAGCCCTGGGGATCTGAACACTGAAGCTTTCTTT
CASSPGDLNTEAFF
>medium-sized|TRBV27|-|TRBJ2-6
TGTGCCAGCACCACATACTCTGGGGCCAACGTCCTGACTTTC
CASTTYSGANVLTF
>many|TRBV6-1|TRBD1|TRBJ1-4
TGTGCCAGCAGTGAAGGGCGACAGGGGAATGAAAAACTGTTTTTT
CASSEGRQGNEKLFF
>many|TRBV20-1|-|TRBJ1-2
TGCAGTGCTAGGGTGGCCATTAGTAACTATGGCTACACCTTC
CSARVAISNYGYTF
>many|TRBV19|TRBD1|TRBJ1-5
TGTGCCAGTAGTATAGAGGGACAGGGTGTTGGTCAGCCCCAGCATTTT
CASSIEGQGVGQPQHF
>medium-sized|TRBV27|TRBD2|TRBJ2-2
TGTGCCAGCAGTTTGGGCGGGGGCACCGGGGAGCTGTTTTTT
CASSLGGGTGELFF
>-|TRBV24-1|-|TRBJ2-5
TGTGCCACCAGTGATTACCGGTACTCACAAGAGACCTATTACTTC
CATSDYRYSQETYYF
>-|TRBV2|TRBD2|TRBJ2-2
TGTGCCAGCAGTCTCAGCGGGGGGGCCTGGACCGGGGAGCTGTTTTTT
CASSLSGGAWTGELFF
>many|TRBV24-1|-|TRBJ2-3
TGTGCCACCAGTGACCAAGACAGATTAGGAGATACGCAGTATTTT
CATSDQDRLGDTQYF
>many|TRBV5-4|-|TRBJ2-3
TGTGCCAGCAGCTCCCCCGTGTCAAGCGAAGGCACAGATACGCAGTATTTT
CASSSPVSSEGTDTQYF
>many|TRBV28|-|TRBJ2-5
TGTGCCAGCAGCTCCACCAGGCCCCGCCAAGAGACCCAGTACTTC
CASSSTRPRQETQYF
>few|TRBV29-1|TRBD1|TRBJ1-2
TGCAGCGGATCTGACAGGGGTACGATCTATGGCTACACCTTC
CSGSDRGTIYGYTF
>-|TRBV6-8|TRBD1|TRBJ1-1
TGTGCCAGCACCGGGCAGGGGGGATGGACTGAAGCTTTCTTT
CASTGQGGWTEAFF